A selection of T cell receptor beta chains follows, all from one sample in a study of radiation and T cells in renal cell carcinoma. Sequenced by immunoSEQ multiplex PCR; TCRdb stores in-frame clones only, minus some. The sample includes fewer than 200,000 clones, approximately 90% seen only once; the top ten take roughly 12%. Sequencing used blood, obtained from a patient whose treatment included radiotherapy and nephrectomy. The receptors shown here come from a woman aged 45-60 years with renal cell carcinoma. Each CDR3 is given with its conserved first and last residue. The size field is filled for only some rows; it gives once, few, many or a size class.

V gene	clone size	J gene	CDR3 protein
TRBV10-2	few	TRBJ1-6	CASTPGLGGSPLHF
TRBV6-1	NA	TRBJ1-2	CASSEFFYASNYGYTF
TRBV7-2	NA	NA	CASSLGQRYEQYF
TRBV6-5	NA	TRBJ2-5	CASRIRGYQETQYF
TRBV19	NA	TRBJ2-7	CASSAGQGDEQYF
TRBV6-6	NA	TRBJ2-1	CASSYQGSGGDEQFF
TRBV25-1	NA	TRBJ1-1	CASSQMGEVNTEAFF
TRBV2	NA	TRBJ1-2	CASSETRSIYGYTF
TRBV30	NA	TRBJ2-3	CAWSRLAGGDTQYF
TRBV19	NA	TRBJ1-2	CASSIILGYGYTF
TRBV29-1	NA	TRBJ1-2	CSAGQSWGYTF
TRBV7-8	NA	TRBJ2-3	CASSSPLAESTDTQYF
TRBV19	NA	TRBJ2-2	CASSILAAPNTGELFF
TRBV15	NA	TRBJ2-3	CATSRGRAVGTDTQYF
TRBV19	NA	TRBJ2-2	CASSIAQGRSTGELFF
TRBV6-5	NA	TRBJ1-2	CASSPGTGGGYGYTF
TRBV5-6	NA	TRBJ2-1	CASSSVVNTDEQFF
TRBV5-6	NA	TRBJ2-7	CASSWDISYEQYF
TRBV9	NA	TRBJ1-5	CASSVGAGRGVEPQHF
TRBV2	NA	TRBJ1-4	CASTGTLATNEKLFF
TRBV5-1	NA	TRBJ2-1	CASSLGSYNEQFF
TRBV5-4	NA	TRBJ2-7	CASSRFDSVSYEQYF
TRBV28	once	TRBJ1-2	CASRDQGVSYGYTF
TRBV5-1	NA	TRBJ2-7	CASGGGGTTYEQYF
TRBV2	NA	TRBJ1-5	CAGTGDSKNQPQHF
TRBV4-1	few	TRBJ1-6	CASSQDPPSTGGSPLHF
TRBV5-1	NA	TRBJ1-4	CASSLGATGTGYEKLFF
TRBV30	NA	TRBJ2-2	CAWTPDRGRYTGELFF
TRBV18	NA	TRBJ1-3	CASSPQGAGNTIYF
TRBV5-1	NA	TRBJ1-1	CASSQTAHGTEAFF
TRBV18	NA	TRBJ2-5	CASSKQGLGEETQYF
TRBV18	NA	TRBJ1-2	CASSPAGGYGYTF
TRBV7-8	NA	TRBJ1-6	CASSLAEGQNSPLHF
TRBV10-3	NA	TRBJ1-6	CAISGGAGVNSPLHF
TRBV7-8	NA	TRBJ1-3	CASSLEWRTGGNTIYF
TRBV5-1	NA	TRBJ1-1	CASSLEGGLNTEAFF
TRBV2	NA	TRBJ1-2	CASSELRAGGYTF
TRBV4-2	once	TRBJ1-2	CASSQGDRGTYGYTF
TRBV29-1	NA	TRBJ2-2	CSVPGIGNGELFF
TRBV28	NA	TRBJ2-7	CATQSYSYEQYF
TRBV6-1	NA	TRBJ1-1	CASSEVGGDTEAFF
TRBV21-1	NA	TRBJ1-2	CASSKVEGDGYTF
TRBV7-9	NA	TRBJ1-2	CASSLAGGYYGYTF
TRBV7-2	NA	TRBJ1-4	CASSLPRQGYEKLFF
TRBV6-5	NA	TRBJ2-7	CASTTGQGNFEQYF
TRBV7-9	NA	TRBJ2-3	CASSAPTGYTQYF
TRBV30	NA	TRBJ1-2	CAWSFVAAYGYTF
TRBV30	NA	TRBJ2-1	CAWMTGVNEQFF
TRBV7-2	NA	TRBJ2-5	CASSLGIRETQYF
TRBV7-2	NA	TRBJ2-5	CASSLAGGRQETQYF
TRBV7-2	once	TRBJ1-4	CASTLGWSNEKLFF
TRBV19	NA	TRBJ2-6	CASSDMSWPTSGANVLTF
TRBV4-2	NA	TRBJ1-4	CASSLQELNEKLFF
TRBV11-2	NA	TRBJ1-2	CASSLAADNYGGYTF
TRBV5-1	once	TRBJ2-3	CASSPGTGQDTQYF
TRBV6-5	once	TRBJ2-5	CASRELAGGRETQYF